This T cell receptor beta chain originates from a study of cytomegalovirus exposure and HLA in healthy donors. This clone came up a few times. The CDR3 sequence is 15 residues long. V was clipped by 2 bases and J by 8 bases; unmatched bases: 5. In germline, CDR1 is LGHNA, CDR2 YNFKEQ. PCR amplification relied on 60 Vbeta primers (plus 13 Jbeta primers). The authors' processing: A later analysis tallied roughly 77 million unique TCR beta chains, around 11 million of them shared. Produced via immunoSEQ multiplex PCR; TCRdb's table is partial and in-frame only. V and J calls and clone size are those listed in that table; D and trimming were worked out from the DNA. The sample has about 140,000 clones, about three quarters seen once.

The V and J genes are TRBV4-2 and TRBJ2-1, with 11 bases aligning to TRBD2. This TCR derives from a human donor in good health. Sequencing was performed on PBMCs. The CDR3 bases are TGTGCCAGCAGCCAAAGACTAGCGGGACGCTATGAGCAGTTCTTC. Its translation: CASSQRLAGRYEQFF.